This is a list of T cell receptor beta chains from one sample in a study of OX40 agonist ivuxolimab in advanced cancers. Here immunoSEQ multiplex PCR was the method, and the copy in TCRdb shows in-frame clones only, minus some. The sample lists over 150,000 clones; 94% were seen once. Material: CD4+ or CD8+ T cells sorted from blood, obtained in a trial of the OX40 agonist ivuxolimab. The receptors originated from an adult with an advanced solid tumor such as melanoma, head and neck, liver or kidney cancer. CDR3s include the opening cysteine and the closing phenylalanine or tryptophan. The D gene is left open where the match is weak. The size of a clone is reported for some rows only, either as once, few or many, or as a class for expanded clones.

abundance	v_gene	d_gene	j_gene	CDR3nt	CDR3aa
-	TRBV5-6	TRBD1	TRBJ1-1	TGTGCCAGCAGCTCCCGACAGGGAACAACTTTCTTT	CASSSRQGTTFF
-	TRBV6-6	-	TRBJ2-7	TGTGCCAGCAGTAGGGCGTACGAGCAGTACTTC	CASSRAYEQYF
-	TRBV5-8	TRBD2	TRBJ2-7	TGTGCCAGCAGCTTGGCGGGGGCGGGAGGGCTCAGCGAGCAGTACTTC	CASSLAGAGGLSEQYF
-	TRBV19	-	TRBJ1-2	TGTGCCAGTAGTATGAAGGGAGGGCGGAATGGCTACACCTTC	CASSMKGGRNGYTF
-	TRBV10-3	TRBD1	TRBJ1-1	TGTGCCATCAGTTCTCGGACAGGGGGAGGGAACACTGAAGCTTTCTTT	CAISSRTGGGNTEAFF
-	TRBV7-8	TRBD1	TRBJ1-3	TGTGCCAGCAGCTTACAGGGACAGGTGAACTCTGGAAACACCATATATTTT	CASSLQGQVNSGNTIYF
-	TRBV5-6	-	TRBJ1-1	TGTGCCAGCAGCTTGAATGGGTATAGGGTGACCACTGAAGCTTTCTTT	CASSLNGYRVTTEAFF
-	TRBV7-9	-	TRBJ2-1	TGTGCCAGCAGCTTATTCGGGAGAGGGCTGGCGAATGAGCAGTTCTTC	CASSLFGRGLANEQFF
-	TRBV12-5	TRBD1	TRBJ2-7	TGTGCTAGTGGTTTGGTAATCTCACAGGGGGCACCCTACGAGCAGTACTTC	CASGLVISQGAPYEQYF
-	TRBV10-3	-	TRBJ2-5	TGTGCCATCAGTGACTCAACAGGGCCGGGGGAGACCCAGTACTTC	CAISDSTGPGETQYF
-	TRBV10-2	-	TRBJ1-1	TGCGCCAGCAGTGAACAGGGCTGGGGCACTGAAGCTTTCTTT	CASSEQGWGTEAFF
once	TRBV18	-	TRBJ1-4	TGTGCCAGCCAACAGGGAGTCGGCGAAAAACTGTTTTTT	CASQQGVGEKLFF
-	TRBV5-6	TRBD2	TRBJ2-7	TGTGCCAGCAGCAGGACTAGCGGGAGCCTCTTCCACGAGCAGTACTTC	CASSRTSGSLFHEQYF
-	TRBV5-1	-	TRBJ1-2	TGCGCCAGCAGCTCGAGGATCGGGGGGGCGGACTATGGCTACACCTTC	CASSSRIGGADYGYTF
-	TRBV18	-	TRBJ1-2	TGTGCCAGCTCACGGGGCAGGAACTATGGCTACACCTTC	CASSRGRNYGYTF
once	TRBV7-2	-	TRBJ1-5	TGTGCCAGCAGCCGTCCGACAGATAATCAGCCCCAGCATTTT	CASSRPTDNQPQHF
-	TRBV7-6	-	TRBJ1-6	TGTGCCAGCAGCTGGGCCTCGACAGAGGGGTCACCCCTCCACTTT	CASSWASTEGSPLHF
few	TRBV5-4	-	TRBJ1-6	TGTGCCAGCAGCTTCGATGGGATGGATTCACCCCTCCACTTT	CASSFDGMDSPLHF
-	TRBV19	-	TRBJ1-5	TGTGCCAGTAGTATAATCGCCACAGGGATCAATCAGCCCCAGCATTTT	CASSIIATGINQPQHF
-	TRBV28	-	TRBJ2-2	TGTGCCAGCATTCTACGAGCTCAGGGGGGAAGCACCGGGGAGCTGTTTTTT	CASILRAQGGSTGELFF
-	TRBV11-1	-	TRBJ2-5	TGTGCCAGCAGCCGAGGGGGACGCATACGGGGAGAGACCCAGTACTTC	CASSRGGRIRGETQYF
-	TRBV7-2	-	TRBJ1-4	TGTGCCAGCAGCTTTGGGGGATCCCCAACTAATGAAAAACTGTTTTTT	CASSFGGSPTNEKLFF
-	TRBV6-1	-	TRBJ1-3	TGTGCCAGCAGTGAACATGGCCCAACCAACTCTGGAAACACCATATATTTT	CASSEHGPTNSGNTIYF
-	TRBV6-5	TRBD1	TRBJ1-1	TGTGCCACAAAGACAGGGGTGGGGACTGAAGCTTTCTTT	CATKTGVGTEAFF
-	TRBV19	TRBD1	TRBJ2-1	TGTGCCAGTAGTGAACAGGGGGCGATTTATGAGCAGTTCTTC	CASSEQGAIYEQFF
-	TRBV5-1	-	TRBJ1-2	TGCGCCAGCAGCCTGGGCTCGGGGGGCGCTCAGGGTGGCTACACCTTC	CASSLGSGGAQGGYTF
-	TRBV6-1	TRBD1	TRBJ1-3	TGTGCCAGCAGTGACAGGGGGTCCCGTGGAAACACCATATATTTT	CASSDRGSRGNTIYF
-	TRBV10-3	TRBD2	TRBJ2-3	TGTGCCATCAGAACGGCTAGCGGGTCCACAGATACGCAGTATTTT	CAIRTASGSTDTQYF
-	TRBV28	TRBD2	TRBJ2-1	TGTGCCAGCAGCCCGAAACTAGCGTGGGGCTCCTACAATGAGCAGTTCTTC	CASSPKLAWGSYNEQFF
-	TRBV2	TRBD2	TRBJ2-5	TGTGCCAGCAGTGGGACTAGCGGGGGGGTAAAGACCCAGTACTTC	CASSGTSGGVKTQYF
-	TRBV5-4	TRBD1	TRBJ2-5	TGTGCCAGCAGCCCATCCGGGACAGGGGAGACCCAGTACTTC	CASSPSGTGETQYF
-	TRBV11-2	-	TRBJ1-1	TGTGCCAGCAGAAGGGGAGGTAGTGAAGCTTTCTTT	CASRRGGSEAFF
-	TRBV19	TRBD2	TRBJ2-1	TGTGCCAGTAGTATGGTTCTAGCGGGAGGGCCGAGGGGCAATGAGCAGTTCTTC	CASSMVLAGGPRGNEQFF
-	TRBV7-2	TRBD2	TRBJ2-1	TGTGCCAGCAGCTTTCTGATACTAGCGGGAGAGGGCAATGAGCAGTTCTTC	CASSFLILAGEGNEQFF
-	TRBV28	TRBD1	TRBJ1-6	TGTGCCAGCAGTTCTCCGGGACAGGGTGGTTCACCCCTCCACTTT	CASSSPGQGGSPLHF
-	TRBV7-2	-	TRBJ2-1	TGTGCCAGCAGCGATCTTCCTAGGAATGAGCAGTTCTTC	CASSDLPRNEQFF
-	TRBV10-1	-	TRBJ2-5	TGCGCCAGCAGTGAAAGGAGGGAAGAGACCCAGTACTTC	CASSERREETQYF
-	TRBV7-3	TRBD1	TRBJ2-1	TGTGCCAGCAGCAAGGACAGGGGGCCCCCAGATGAGCAGTTCTTC	CASSKDRGPPDEQFF
once	TRBV19	-	TRBJ1-4	TGTGCCAGTAGTTGGGAGGCCGCAGCTAATGAAAAACTGTTTTTT	CASSWEAAANEKLFF
-	TRBV7-3	-	TRBJ2-3	TGTGCCAGCAGCTTAAGAGCCGTGGGCCCTAGCACAGATACGCAGTATTTT	CASSLRAVGPSTDTQYF
-	TRBV21-1	-	TRBJ2-1	TGTGCCAGCAGCAATCTCAGGAGACCTCCCGATGAGCAGTTCTTC	CASSNLRRPPDEQFF
-	TRBV12-2	-	TRBJ1-2	TGTGCAAGTCGCACCATCTTTTGGCGATCCGGGACAGGGGATAACTATGGCTACACCTTC	CASRTIFWRSGTGDNYGYTF
-	TRBV2	-	TRBJ1-5	TGTGCCAGCAGTGATGTTAGCAATCAGCCCCAGCATTTT	CASSDVSNQPQHF
-	TRBV7-6	-	TRBJ2-3	TGTGCCGGCAGCTGGGGGACGGATTACACAGATACGCAGTATTTT	CAGSWGTDYTDTQYF
-	TRBV6-5	-	TRBJ1-1	TGTGCCAGCAGGTCTGACCTCAGAGGGACTGAAGCTTTCTTT	CASRSDLRGTEAFF
-	TRBV6-5	-	TRBJ1-3	TGTGCCAGCAGTTACTCCTCCGGGTCCTCTGGAAACACCATATATTTT	CASSYSSGSSGNTIYF
-	TRBV10-3	-	TRBJ1-2	TGTGCCATCTCCCGGGACGACTTTTTACAATATGGCTACACCTTC	CAISRDDFLQYGYTF
once	TRBV5-8	-	TRBJ2-5	TGTGCCAGCAGCTTCCGGTCACAAGAGACCCAGTACTTC	CASSFRSQETQYF
-	TRBV21-1	-	TRBJ2-7	TGTGCCAGCAGCAAACGGTGCAGGACCTCCTACGAGCAGTACTTC	CASSKRCRTSYEQYF
-	TRBV5-4	-	TRBJ2-1	TGTGCCAGCAGCTTGACGGGCGCGCACAATGAGCAGTTCTTC	CASSLTGAHNEQFF
once	TRBV25-1	-	TRBJ1-6	TGTGCCACCCAACAGGGTTTTGGGAATTCACCCCTCCACTTT	CATQQGFGNSPLHF
once	TRBV28	-	TRBJ1-4	TGTGCCAGCAGCCCCCCGGGAGGGAGAGGTGAAAAACTGTTTTTT	CASSPPGGRGEKLFF
once	TRBV14	TRBD2	TRBJ2-1	TGTGCCACATACCAAGGGGCTAGCGGGGATTCCTACAATGAGCAGTTCTTC	CATYQGASGDSYNEQFF
-	TRBV28	-	TRBJ2-7	TGTGCCAGCAGTCGCCTGGGCGCGCAGTACTTC	CASSRLGAQYF
-	TRBV7-9	TRBD1	TRBJ2-2	TGTGCCAGCAGCTTACTGGGACAGGTTCTCACCGGGGAGCTGTTTTTT	CASSLLGQVLTGELFF
-	TRBV28	-	TRBJ1-2	TGTGCCAGCATTCAAGCAGGGAAGTTGTCCTATGGCTACACCTTC	CASIQAGKLSYGYTF
-	TRBV9	TRBD2	TRBJ2-2	TGTGCCAGCAGCGTAGATCCCGGGAGGACATGCACCGGGGAGCTGTTTTTT	CASSVDPGRTCTGELFF
-	TRBV9	-	TRBJ2-3	TGTGCCAGCAGCGCACAGGTCGCGACAGATACGCAGTATTTT	CASSAQVATDTQYF
-	TRBV6-5	-	TRBJ1-6	TGTGCCAGCAGTTACTCGACGGGATCACCCCTCCACTTT	CASSYSTGSPLHF